This T cell receptor (beta chain) stems from a study of cytomegalovirus exposure and HLA in healthy donors. Whole-study findings and limits: Compared with the roughly 670-donor mean, an Asian-associated ancestry cluster reportedly had fewer N-insertions, according to a later analysis. Among TCR beta chains, those listed as cytomegalovirus-associated numbered about 160. Several top significant clusters appeared, in a later analysis, to be linked to common viral pathogens.

Primers included in the PCR were 60 Vbeta and 13 Jbeta primers. Here immunoSEQ multiplex PCR was the method, and the copy in TCRdb shows in-frame clones only, minus some. This table has some 120,000 clones, around 74% appearing once. Comment on this clone: Its target is unknown.

The clonotype originates from a woman aged 45-59 years in good health and CMV-seropositive. The sequencing sample was made of PBMCs.

The chain's CDR3 is CASSGYGTGKGNYGYTF. The CDR3 bases are TGTGCCAGCAGCGGATATGGGACAGGGAAAGGGAACTATGGCTACACCTTC. The chain has TRBV9 and TRBJ1-2; TRBD1 agrees at 9 bases. After removal of 3 bases from V and 2 bases from J, the junction contained 11 bases not matched to a gene. The CDR3 is made up of 17 amino acids. Germline CDR1 SGDLS, CDR2 YYNGEE. The full variable domain, its missing parts supplied by reference TRBV9 and TRBJ1-2, is DSGVTQTPKHLITATGQRVTLRCSPRSGDLSVYWYQQSLDQGLQFLIQYYNGEERAKGNILERFSAQQFPDLHSELNLSSLELGDSALYFCASSGYGTGKGNYGYTFGSGTRLTVV.